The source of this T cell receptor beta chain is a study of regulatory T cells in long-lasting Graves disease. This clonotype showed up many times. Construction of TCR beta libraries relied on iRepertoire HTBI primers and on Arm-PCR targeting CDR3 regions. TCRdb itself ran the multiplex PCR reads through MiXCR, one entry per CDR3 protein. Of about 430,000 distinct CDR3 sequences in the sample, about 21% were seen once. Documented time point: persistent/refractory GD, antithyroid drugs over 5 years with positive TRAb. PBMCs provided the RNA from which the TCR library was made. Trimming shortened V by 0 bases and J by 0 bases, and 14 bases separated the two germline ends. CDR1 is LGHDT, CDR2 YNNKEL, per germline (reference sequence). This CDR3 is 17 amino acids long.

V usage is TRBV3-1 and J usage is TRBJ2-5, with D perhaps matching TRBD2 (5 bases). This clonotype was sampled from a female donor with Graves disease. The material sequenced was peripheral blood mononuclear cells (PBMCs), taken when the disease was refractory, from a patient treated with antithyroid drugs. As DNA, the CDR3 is TGTGCCAGCAGCCAAGAAAAGCGGCGCCTGTACCAAGAGACCCAGTACTTC. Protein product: CASSQEKRRLYQETQYF.